The 24 T cell receptor beta chains below come from one sample, sequenced in a study of cytomegalovirus exposure and HLA in healthy donors (dated 2017 in TCRdb). The library was built by means of the immunoSEQ multiplex PCR assay. For the multiplex PCR, a mixture combining 60 forward primers for TCR Vbeta segments and 13 reverse primers for TCR Jbeta segments was used. Imported from immuneACCESS, the table was reduced by TCRdb to in-frame sequences with V and J called. These copies leave out some clones; in studies compared against another copy, an unresolved V gene accounts for under half, and the cause of the remainder is not known. This sample lists approximately 140,000 clones; around 72% were detected once. The ten largest clones take up about 3.1% of the sample. The specimen was PBMCs. The receptor set was obtained from a human donor in good health.

This rearrangement joins TRBV19 to TRBJ1-5; 7 bases agree with TRBD1. J was trimmed by 3 bases and V by 7 bases; bases with no gene match: 24. CDR1 and CDR2 (germline): LNHDA, SQIVND (reference sequence). There are 20 residues in the CDR3. The CDR3 is CASTPLIRLGRGTYNQPQHF. In DNA, the CDR3 is TGTGCCAGTACCCCATTGATCCGTCTTGGCAGGGGGACATACAATCAGCCCCAGCATTTT.

V usage is TRBV28 and J usage is TRBJ2-4; 7 bases align to TRBD1. Per the germline V gene, CDR1 is MDHEN and CDR2 is SYDVKM. The CDR3 has 16 residues. J gave up 1 base and V 5 bases, and 8 bases lay outside the gene matches. The CDR3 DNA follows: TGTGCCAGCAGTGTACAGGGGATTGGGGCCAAAAACATTCAGTACTTC. The encoded protein is CASSVQGIGAKNIQYF.

This clone was seen more than once but under ten times. The rearrangement joins TRBV5-6 to TRBJ2-2; 8 nucleotides match TRBD2. CDR3 size: 15 residues. Germline assignment: CDR1 SGHDT and CDR2 YYEEEE. The trim removed 1 base at V and 4 bases at J, leaving 3 bases unmatched. For the CDR3, the DNA is TGTGCCAGCAGCTTGTACGGGAGGGCCACCGGGGAGCTGTTTTTT. Its protein product is CASSLYGRATGELFF.

This clone was counted only a few times. The chain has TRBV11-1 and TRBJ1-6; D uncertain. CDR1 and CDR2 from the germline V gene are SGHAT and FQDESV (reference sequence). The CDR3 has 14 amino acids. Trimming took 5 bases from V and 10 from J, leaving 15 bases between them. This CDR3 is CASSHAGKGSPLHF. The CDR3 nucleotides read TGTGCCAGCAGCCATGCGGGGAAAGGGTCACCCCTCCACTTT.

The chain employs TRBV30 and TRBJ2-1; D possibly corresponds to TRBD2 (6 bases). V lost 8 bases and J 3 bases, leaving 17 bases between the germline ends. Germline CDR1 is GTSNPN and CDR2 is SVGIG (reference sequence). There are 14 residues in the CDR3. The CDR3 DNA follows: TGTGCCCGGATGCTTGGGACTGACTACAATGAGCAGTTCTTC. It translates to CARMLGTDYNEQFF.

This chain uses TRBV6-5 with TRBJ1-3; 10 bases line up with TRBD1. The CDR3 contains 15 residues. The ends lost 6 bases at V and 3 bases at J; junction bases unmatched: 5. Germline V gene sequence: CDR1 MNHEY, CDR2 SVGAGI. CDR3 sequence (DNA): TGTGCCAGCAGGAGACAGGGGGCATTTGGAAACACCATATATTTT. Translation gives CASRRQGAFGNTIYF.

The chain uses TRBV6-5 and TRBJ1-1; a weak D match, TRBD1 (6 bases). CDR3 length: 16 amino acids. Trimming pared 2 bases from V and 4 bases from J, leaving 17 bases between. Germline V CDR1 and CDR2: MNHEY, SVGAGI. The CDR3 DNA is TGTGCCAGCAGTTACCCTGGGGGCAGGGTGGGCACTGAAGCTTTCTTT. Encoded protein: CASSYPGGRVGTEAFF.

The CDR3 DNA reads TGTGCCAGCAGCCTCCTACAGGGGGCAACTGGAAACACCATATATTTT. Its translation is CASSLLQGATGNTIYF. This chain joins TRBV5-6 and TRBJ1-3, with TRBD1 identical over 9 bases. Per germline, CDR1 SGHDT and CDR2 YYEEEE. The CDR3 loop spans 16 amino acids. V was pared by 4 bases and J by 2 bases, with 7 bases of the junction left unmatched.

The V and J genes are TRBV29-1 and TRBJ1-5; maybe TRBD1 (6 bases). V was trimmed by 5 bases and J by 7 bases, leaving 15 bases between them. This CDR3 is built from 13 residues. From germline, CDR1 is SQVTM and CDR2 ANQGSEA. CDR3 DNA: TGCAGCGTTTCAACAGGGTTAAACCAGCCCCAGCATTTT. Encoded protein: CSVSTGLNQPQHF.

V gene TRBV10-3 combines with J gene TRBJ1-1; 7 nucleotides match TRBD1. Germline V gives CDR1 ENHRY, CDR2 SYGVKD. V lost 5 bases, J lost 2 bases, and 8 bases stayed unmatched. CDR3 length: 15 amino acids. As DNA, the CDR3 is TGTGCCATCAGTAACCGACAGGGCTCAAACACTGAAGCTTTCTTT. This sequence encodes CAISNRQGSNTEAFF.

The genes are TRBV5-5 and TRBJ1-4; 8 nucleotides match TRBD1. V was pared by 0 bases and J by 8 bases, with 12 bases of the junction left unmatched. Per the germline V gene, CDR1 is SGHKS and CDR2 is YYEKEE (reference sequence). This CDR3 has 17 residues. CDR3 sequence (DNA): TGTGCCAGCAGCTTGGACCCTGCAGGGGGCGAGTGGGAAAAACTGTTTTTT. Translating it yields CASSLDPAGGEWEKLFF.

The chain joins TRBV21-1 to TRBJ2-7; TRBD1, the table's D call, lacks a check against the DNA. TRBV21-1 is tagged as a pseudogene. The CDR3 length is 15 residues. The CDR3 DNA reads as TGTGCCAGCAGCCTCCACAGGGGTCCACCCTACGAGCAGTACTTC. Its translation: CASSLHRGPPYEQYF.

The rearrangement joins TRBV7-9 to TRBJ2-7, with 7 positions matching TRBD1. CDR3 length equals 17 residues. Germline V gene sequence: CDR1 SEHNR, CDR2 FQNEAQ (reference sequence). The junction had 13 bases not matched to a gene; V was cut back by 4 bases and J by 1 base. The CDR3 DNA sequence: TGTGCCAGCAGCTCCTTAGGGGACAGAAAAACTTCCTACGAGCAGTACTTC. Its translation: CASSSLGDRKTSYEQYF.

The chain uses TRBV7-8 and TRBJ2-7; 8 nucleotides align to TRBD2. The length of the CDR3 is 17 residues. Looked up from germline, CDR1 is SGHVS and CDR2 is FQNEAQ. V gave up 5 bases and J gave up 6 bases; unmatched junction bases: 18. CDR3 bases: TGTGCCAGCAGCGTAGAAGTCCCGGGACTAGTGTACAGCGAGCAGTACTTC. It yields the protein CASSVEVPGLVYSEQYF.

This CDR3 is CASSQDPSGRVGTQYF. The CDR3 region has the DNA TGTGCCAGCAGCCAAGATCCTAGCGGGAGAGTGGGTACGCAGTATTTT. The V and J genes are TRBV14 and TRBJ2-3; TRBD2 matches at 10 bases. J was trimmed by 8 bases and V by 0 bases; bases with no gene match: 8. The V gene's germline CDR1 is SGHDN and CDR2 FVKESK. This CDR3 has 16 amino acids.

This rearrangement joins TRBV28 to TRBJ2-5, with 7 bases aligning to TRBD1. The end of the DNA is better explained by TRBJ2-7, so the J call may be wrong. The V gene's germline CDR1 is MDHEN and CDR2 SYDVKM. This CDR3 contains 14 residues. The CDR3 sequence is CASSKTGLHYEQYF. The CDR3 DNA follows: TGTGCCAGCAGTAAGACAGGGCTACACTACGAGCAGTACTTC.

The chain employs TRBV7-2 and TRBJ2-1; 12 bases map to TRBD2. The CDR3 consists of 17 residues. The junction had 8 bases not matched to a gene; V was cut back by 1 base and J by 7 bases. Looked up from germline, CDR1 is SGHTA and CDR2 is FQGNSA. The CDR3 region is CASSLEPGTSGWNEQFF. The CDR3 region has the DNA TGTGCCAGCAGCTTAGAGCCCGGGACTAGCGGGTGGAATGAGCAGTTCTTC.

The chain couples TRBV28 to TRBJ2-1; 11 bases fit TRBD2. The CDR3 consists of 16 residues. J lost 7 bases, V lost 4 bases, and 9 bases had no gene match. Germline V gene data show CDR1 as MDHEN and CDR2 as SYDVKM. This CDR3 is CASSSWGLAESNEQFF. CDR3 in DNA: TGTGCCAGCAGTTCCTGGGGACTAGCGGAATCTAATGAGCAGTTCTTC.

The rearrangement links TRBV5-4 to TRBJ2-3; TRBD2 aligns across 9 bases. V dropped 0 bases and J dropped 1; count of bases not matched to a gene: 6. The CDR3 length is 17 residues. Germline V gene sequence: CDR1 SGHNT, CDR2 YYREEE (reference sequence). CDR3 region: CASSLVVAGVGTDTQYF. The DNA for the CDR3 is TGTGCCAGCAGCTTGGTCGTAGCGGGGGTGGGCACAGATACGCAGTATTTT.

V gene TRBV7-9 combines with J gene TRBJ2-7, with TRBD2 matching over 14 bases. The junction had 5 bases not matched to a gene; V was cut back by 0 bases and J by 4 bases. Germline lookup yields CDR1 SEHNR and CDR2 FQNEAQ (reference sequence). The CDR3 extends over 17 amino acids. Written as DNA, the CDR3 is TGTGCCAGCAGCTTAGCCGGGACTAGCGGGAGTTTGTACGAGCAGTACTTC. Translation: CASSLAGTSGSLYEQYF.

The chain combines TRBV4-2 with TRBJ1-6; D remains unclear. The CDR3 runs 13 residues. V was cut by 0 bases and J by 10 bases, with 7 bases left in between. Per the germline V gene, CDR1 is LGHNA and CDR2 is YNFKEQ. The CDR3 sequence is CASSQDLRSPLHF. The CDR3 coding sequence is TGTGCCAGCAGCCAAGATTTGAGATCACCCCTCCACTTT.

This rearrangement joins TRBV5-6 to TRBJ1-4, with D possibly being TRBD1 (6 bases). V shed 0 bases and J shed 7 bases, with 16 bases lying between them. This CDR3 spans 16 amino acids. Germline CDR1 SGHDT, CDR2 YYEEEE. The CDR3 bases are TGTGCCAGCAGCTTGGACAGGGCCGCGGGTTCTGAAAAACTGTTTTTT. Its protein is CASSLDRAAGSEKLFF.

The chain couples TRBV29-1 to TRBJ2-7, with D perhaps TRBD1 (7 bases). The CDR3 has 13 residues. From germline, CDR1 is SQVTM and CDR2 ANQGSEA. Trimming shortened V by 4 bases and J by 2 bases, and 12 bases separated the two germline ends. CDR3 in amino acids: CSVVRGATYEQYF. As DNA, the CDR3 is TGCAGCGTTGTCAGGGGGGCCACCTACGAGCAGTACTTC.

The genes are TRBV27 and TRBJ2-5; 7 bases map to TRBD1. Germline V gives CDR1 MNHEY, CDR2 SMNVEV (reference sequence). CDR3 length: 14 amino acids. The V and J ends lost 5 bases and 1 base, in that order; junction bases with no gene match: 4. In DNA form, the CDR3 reads TGTGCCAGCAGTCTCCGGGACAGCCAAGAGACCCAGTACTTC. Its protein product is CASSLRDSQETQYF.